This T cell receptor beta chain was recorded in a study of blood T cell repertoires in COVID-19. About the study: The cDNA or gDNA used as material had been derived from T cells, B-cell-depleted T cells, or PBMCs.

In the original workflow: The authors estimated nucleated cell counts from reference gene primer amplification. Sequencing was performed with immunoSEQ multiplex PCR; in TCRdb, only in-frame clones are kept and a portion is missing. V, J and clone size were drawn from that table, and D and trimming were deduced from the DNA. The sample gives just under 65,000 clones, approximately 80% of which show up once; approximately 14% is in the top ten. CDR1 and CDR2 from the germline V gene are LGHDT and YNNKEL (reference sequence). The junction had 5 bases not matched to a gene; V was cut back by 2 bases and J by 5 bases. The CDR3 is 14 amino acids.

The source material was peripheral blood. The V and J genes are TRBV3-1 (or the pseudogene TRBV3-2) and TRBJ1-1, with 7 bases that match TRBD1. The origin of this receptor is a man aged 60 to 75 with COVID-19, enrolled during active disease. The CDR3 region has the DNA TGTGCCAGCAGCCAACGTACAGGGGATACTGAAGCTTTCTTT. Protein: CASSQRTGDTEAFF.